The next 10 T cell receptor beta chains were all read from a single sample in a study of monozygotic twins with inflammatory bowel disease. Following a re-call of the 5' RACE reads, TCRdb has one entry per CDR3 protein and lacks DNA. The sample totals fewer than 150,000 distinct CDR3 sequences; its top ten clones hold 2.4%. Sequencing was done on a sample of blood. Every receptor here comes from a human donor with ulcerative colitis or Crohn's disease, or a healthy co-twin of an affected twin (not recorded which).

CDR3 region: CASILARGTETSTDTQYF. The chain is built from TRBV28 and TRBJ2-3; TCRdb lists TRBD1, though no DNA is available to test this call. CDR3 length: 18 amino acids. Looked up from germline, CDR1 is MDHEN and CDR2 is SYDVKM.

The rearrangement uses TRBV5-6 and TRBJ2-7. Per germline, CDR1 SGHDT and CDR2 YYEEEE. The CDR3 contains 14 residues. The CDR3 region is CASRTDRSSYEQYF.

The chain uses TRBV5-1 and TRBJ2-1; TCRdb calls TRBD1, which cannot be checked without DNA. Germline V CDR1 and CDR2: SGHRS, YFSETQ. The CDR3 totals 14 residues. The CDR3 region is CASIEGGAYNEQFF.

CDR3 sequence: CASSLFVYTQYF. The chain couples TRBV7-9 to TRBJ2-3. CDR3 length: 12 amino acids. Germline V gene sequence: CDR1 SEHNR, CDR2 FQNEAQ (reference sequence).

The genes are TRBV14 and TRBJ2-1. Germline V gene lookup returns CDR1 SGHDN and CDR2 FVKESK. The CDR3 is made up of 15 amino acids. This CDR3 is CASSGQGLLYNEQFF.

The rearrangement links TRBV10-3 to TRBJ2-5; lacking DNA, the TRBD1 call made by TCRdb goes unchecked. From germline, CDR1 is ENHRY and CDR2 SYGVKD. CDR3 length equals 14 residues. CDR3 sequence: CAISESGGEETQYF.

The rearrangement links TRBV12-3 or TRBV12-4 to TRBJ1-5; the D call of TRBD1 rests on TCRdb alone, since no DNA is present to check it. The CDR3 is made up of 14 amino acids. CDR3: CASSSQGSGQPQHF.

The J gene is TRBJ2-1, the V gene TRBV5-1; TCRdb gives TRBD2 as the D gene, but with no DNA this cannot be confirmed. This CDR3 is 14 amino acids long. The germline gives CDR1 SGHRS, CDR2 YFSETQ. CDR3 protein: CASSWGALGYEQFF.

The chain employs TRBV18 and TRBJ2-5; the D call from TCRdb, TRBD2, cannot be confirmed without DNA. Germline CDR1 reads KGHSH; CDR2 reads LQKENI. This CDR3 comprises 14 residues. The CDR3 region is CASSPEVVGETQYF.

V usage is TRBV7-7 and J usage is TRBJ2-1; TCRdb's assignment of TRBD1 cannot be checked, as there is no DNA. This CDR3 comprises 13 residues. Germline V CDR1 and CDR2: SSHAT, FNYEAQ (reference sequence). CDR3 amino acids: CASSLAGGGLKFF.